This T cell receptor beta chain stems from a study of shared T cell receptors in the human thymus. With 1 base clipped from V and 6 bases from J, the junction kept 8 bases outside the gene matches. Per germline, CDR1 LNHDA and CDR2 SQIVND (reference sequence). This CDR3 region has 16 residues. The repertoire was sequenced with immunoSEQ multiplex PCR; TCRdb's copy has only in-frame clones and lacks some. This table has roughly 500,000 clones, 70% to 80% appearing once. The data were also submitted as part of a second study, on human thymus T cells. That source adds: The thymus tissue came from resections taken during corrective heart surgery. Related reports documented highly overlapping thymic repertoires among unrelated individuals.

Material for sequencing was thymocytes. The V and J genes are TRBV19 and TRBJ2-1, with 8 bases aligning to TRBD2. The TCR originated in a boy under three years old with a congenital heart defect. DNA of the CDR3: TGTGCCAGTAGTATAGGACGGGAGGGCCGATTCAATGAGCAGTTCTTC. Translation gives CASSIGREGRFNEQFF.